These 24 T cell receptor beta chains were all obtained from the same sample, sequenced in a study of blood T cell repertoires in COVID-19. Profiled with immunoSEQ multiplex PCR; TCRdb holds only in-frame clones, not every one. This sample has a few hundred thousand clones, with roughly nine tenths found just once. The sequenced sample was peripheral blood. The receptors derive from a man aged 55 to 69 with acute or convalescent COVID-19.

There are a few counts of this clone. This chain uses TRBV5-1 with TRBJ2-7; 7 nucleotides line up with TRBD1. V lost 4 bases, J lost 0 bases, and 7 bases stayed unmatched. Germline CDR1 and CDR2: SGHRS and YFSETQ. There are 15 residues in the CDR3. CDR3 nucleotides: TGCGCCAGCAGCCCAGGACAGGCTAGCTCCTACGAGCAGTACTTC. Its translation: CASSPGQASSYEQYF.

This chain connects TRBV12-3 or TRBV12-4 to TRBJ1-3; D gene uncertain. Trimming cost V 8 bases and J 0 bases, with 5 bases left between them. The CDR3 is made up of 12 amino acids. The CDR3: CASWPSGNTIYF. CDR3 sequence (DNA): TGTGCCAGCTGGCCCTCTGGAAACACCATATATTTT.

The chain links TRBV7-2 to TRBJ2-3, with 9 bases identical to TRBD1. Germline-derived CDR1 and CDR2 are SGHTA and FQGNSA. Trimming removed 8 bases from V and 7 bases from J; junction bases left unmatched: 13. The CDR3 is made up of 15 amino acids. The CDR3 DNA follows: TGTGCCAGCGGGTTCAGGGGACAGGGCAGGAATACGCAGTATTTT. It yields the protein CASGFRGQGRNTQYF.

The rearrangement links TRBV4-1 to TRBJ1-4, with D perhaps matching TRBD1 (5 bases). CDR1 MGHRA and CDR2 YSYEKL come from the germline V gene. This CDR3 is 13 amino acids long. V dropped 4 bases and J dropped 8 bases, with 11 bases sitting between them. In DNA, the CDR3 is TGCGCCAGCAGCCGGATTCCAGGGGAAAAACTGTTTTTT. This encodes CASSRIPGEKLFF.

This sequence joins TRBV7-2 and TRBJ2-1; TRBD2 aligns across 10 bases. The V gene's germline CDR1 is SGHTA and CDR2 FQGNSA. With 3 bases clipped from V and 6 bases from J, the junction kept 11 bases outside the gene matches. The CDR3 covers 17 residues. The CDR3 DNA reads as TGTGCCAGCAGCTTCAATAGCGGGAGGCTCCCTCGCAATGAGCAGTTCTTC. This encodes CASSFNSGRLPRNEQFF.

The chain is built from TRBV7-2 and TRBJ2-5; D might be TRBD1 (5 bases). V was shortened by 3 bases and J by 2 bases, with 7 bases between the two germline ends. Germline assignment: CDR1 SGHTA and CDR2 FQGNSA. This CDR3 contains 13 residues. The CDR3 protein is CASSFQGQETQYF. For the CDR3, the DNA is TGTGCCAGCAGCTTTCAGGGACAAGAGACCCAGTACTTC.

V and J are TRBV28 and TRBJ1-5, with D tentatively TRBD1 (5 bases). V was cut by 3 bases and J by 2 bases, with 14 bases left in between. Germline V gene lookup returns CDR1 MDHEN and CDR2 SYDVKM. There are 16 residues in the CDR3. The CDR3 sequence is CASSFYRRVGNQPQHF. DNA for the CDR3: TGTGCCAGCAGTTTTTACCGCAGGGTGGGCAATCAGCCCCAGCATTTT.

This clone has a single count. The rearrangement joins TRBV7-2 to TRBJ1-1; a weak D match, TRBD1 (6 bases). V lost 6 bases and J 1 base, leaving 15 bases between the germline ends. Germline assignment: CDR1 SGHTA and CDR2 FQGNSA. This CDR3 has 15 amino acids. CDR3 sequence: CASSTTGTRNTEAFF. The DNA of the CDR3 is TGTGCCAGCAGTACCACCGGGACAAGGAACACTGAAGCTTTCTTT.

The rearrangement links TRBV11-3 to TRBJ2-1; tentative D call: TRBD2 (6 bases). CDR3 length: 14 residues. The ends were cut back, 5 bases at V and 2 bases at J, with 10 bases in the middle. CDR1 is SGHNT and CDR2 is YENEEA in the germline V gene. Here the CDR3 DNA reads TGTGCCAGCAGCCTCCCTAGCGCCTACAATGAGCAGTTCTTC. Translating gives CASSLPSAYNEQFF. Drawing the rest from reference TRBV11-3 and TRBJ2-1, the complete variable domain is EAGVVQSPRYKIIEKKQPVAFWCNPISGHNTLYWYLQNLGQGPELLIRYENEEAVDDSQLPKDRFSAERLKGVDSTLKIQPAELGDSAVYLCASSLPSAYNEQFFGPGTRLTVL.

This sequence joins TRBV11-2 and TRBJ1-1; 9 bases fit TRBD1. Germline V CDR1 and CDR2: SGHAT, FQNNGV. The CDR3 extends over 12 amino acids. V dropped 3 bases and J dropped 8; count of bases not matched to a gene: 1. CDR3 nucleotides: TGTGCCAGCAGCTTCGGGACAGGGGAAGCTTTCTTT. Amino acid sequence: CASSFGTGEAFF.

Only one count was recorded for this clone. The chain links TRBV19 to TRBJ1-2; D perhaps matches TRBD1 (5 bases). V lost 0 bases and J 4 bases, leaving 9 bases between the germline ends. The CDR3 has 14 amino acids. The germline V gene has CDR1 LNHDA and CDR2 SQIVND (reference sequence). CDR3 bases: TGTGCCAGTAGTATAGAGACAGCACCCTATGGCTACACCTTC. It yields the protein CASSIETAPYGYTF.

This clone was detected only once. The V and J genes are TRBV27 and TRBJ2-2, with 8 bases matching TRBD2. This CDR3 region has 14 residues. V dropped 6 bases and J dropped 7; count of bases not matched to a gene: 7. Per germline, CDR1 MNHEY and CDR2 SMNVEV (reference sequence). CDR3: CASSTGLEVGELFF. DNA for the CDR3: TGTGCCAGCAGCACGGGACTAGAGGTCGGGGAGCTGTTTTTT.

This chain uses TRBV10-3 with TRBJ2-7, with D possibly being TRBD1 (6 bases). The germline V and J ends were trimmed by 2 bases and 4 bases, with 21 bases remaining between them. Per the germline V gene, CDR1 is ENHRY and CDR2 is SYGVKD. The CDR3 consists of 17 residues. CDR3 residues: CAISEPSRGRGGYEQYF. CDR3 DNA sequence: TGTGCCATCAGTGAGCCCTCACGGGGCAGGGGCGGGTACGAGCAGTACTTC.

The chain combines TRBV28 with TRBJ1-4, with 9 nucleotides matching TRBD1. Germline-derived CDR1 and CDR2 are MDHEN and SYDVKM. This CDR3 spans 17 amino acids. The junction had 17 bases not matched to a gene; V was cut back by 8 bases and J by 7 bases. The CDR3 nucleotides are TGTGCCAGCGCCGACCTACAGGGGGCGAGCCCTCCTGAAAAACTGTTTTTT. It yields the protein CASADLQGASPPEKLFF.

The table lists this clone with a few counts. The chain is built from TRBV7-2 and TRBJ1-5; perhaps TRBD1 as D (6 bases). Germline V CDR1 and CDR2: SGHTA, FQGNSA. The CDR3 sequence is 13 residues long. The ends were cut back, 4 bases at V and 6 bases at J, with 10 bases in the middle. The CDR3 spells CASSWEGVQPQHF. The CDR3, as DNA: TGTGCCAGCAGCTGGGAGGGGGTTCAGCCCCAGCATTTT.

V and J are TRBV19 and TRBJ2-3; TRBD1 matches 10 bases. Germline V gene lookup returns CDR1 LNHDA and CDR2 SQIVND (reference sequence). The CDR3 is 16 amino acids. J was trimmed by 3 bases and V by 6 bases; bases with no gene match: 9. As DNA, the CDR3 is TGTGCCAGTAGCCGACCCGGACAGGGGGGGACAGATACGCAGTATTTT. Translation gives CASSRPGQGGTDTQYF. The full variable domain, completed using reference TRBV19 and TRBJ2-3, is DGGITQSPKYLFRKEGQNVTLSCEQNLNHDAMYWYRQDPGQGLRLIYYSQIVNDFQKGDIAEGYSVSREKKESFPLTVTSAQKNPTAFYLCASSRPGQGGTDTQYFGPGTRLTVL.

This chain joins TRBV28 and TRBJ1-1; possibly TRBD1 for D (5 bases). CDR3 length: 13 residues. Germline CDR1 and CDR2: MDHEN and SYDVKM. The V gene lost 4 bases and the J gene lost 5 bases, with 11 bases spanning the gap. DNA for the CDR3: TGTGCCAGCAGTTCCCACTCAGGGACTGAAGCTTTCTTT. Protein: CASSSHSGTEAFF.

This chain connects TRBV5-4 to TRBJ2-4; D might be TRBD1 (5 bases). Trimming pared 3 bases from V and 5 bases from J, leaving 9 bases between. CDR1 SGHNT and CDR2 YYREEE come from the germline V gene (reference sequence). CDR3 length: 13 amino acids. The DNA for the CDR3 is TGTGCCAGCAGCTCCGGACACCAAAACATTCAGTACTTC. Translating it yields CASSSGHQNIQYF.

The chain's CDR3 is CASSLALGLAGETQYF. Written as DNA, the CDR3 is TGTGCCAGCAGCTTGGCCCTGGGACTAGCAGGCGAGACCCAGTACTTC. The chain combines TRBV5-6 with TRBJ2-5; 9 positions agree with TRBD2. The CDR3 has 16 residues. From germline, CDR1 is SGHDT and CDR2 YYEEEE. V lost 0 bases and J lost 5; bases outside the gene matches: 8.

This sequence joins TRBV28 and TRBJ1-5; weak D call: TRBD1 (6 bases). This CDR3 spans 15 amino acids. The V and J ends lost 0 bases and 4 bases respectively, with 10 bases between them. Germline values: CDR1 MDHEN, CDR2 SYDVKM. The CDR3 protein is CASSLWAGANQPQHF. CDR3 coding DNA: TGTGCCAGCAGTTTATGGGCAGGGGCTAATCAGCCCCAGCATTTT. The full variable domain, with the rest looked up from reference TRBV28 and TRBJ1-5, is DVKVTQSSRYLVKRTGEKVFLECVQDMDHENMFWYRQDPGLGLRLIYFSYDVKMKEKGDIPEGYSVSREKKERFSLILESASTNQTSMYLCASSLWAGANQPQHFGDGTRLSIL.

V usage is TRBV7-2 and J usage is TRBJ2-4; 14 nucleotides align to TRBD2. V was pared by 6 bases and J by 6 bases, with 10 bases of the junction left unmatched. This CDR3 is built from 17 residues. Per the germline V gene, CDR1 is SGHTA and CDR2 is FQGNSA. Here the CDR3 DNA reads TGTGCCAGCAGTTTCGGGACTAGCGGGAGTGGCCGAAACATTCAGTACTTC. Translating gives CASSFGTSGSGRNIQYF.

The rearrangement links TRBV29-1 to TRBJ2-1; 10 bases are a match to TRBD2. CDR3 length: 15 residues. Germline CDR1 and CDR2: SQVTM and ANQGSEA. J lost 3 bases, V lost 3 bases, and 5 bases had no gene match. The CDR3 DNA is TGCAGCGTTGAGGCTAGCGGGGGCCTCTACAATGAGCAGTTCTTC. Translated: CSVEASGGLYNEQFF.

The CDR3 spells CASTLYAGAIGTEAFF. DNA for the CDR3: TGTGCCAGCACCCTTTACGCGGGAGCTATCGGCACTGAAGCTTTCTTT. V is TRBV5-6 and J is TRBJ1-1; no firm D call. CDR3 length: 16 residues. The germline V and J ends were trimmed by 6 bases and 4 bases, with 22 bases remaining between them. Germline V gene data show CDR1 as SGHDT and CDR2 as YYEEEE.

This clone turned up a few times. The chain carries TRBV18 and TRBJ2-3; 7 positions agree with TRBD2. With V trimmed by 8 bases and J by 2 bases, 10 bases remained unmatched. This CDR3 contains 15 residues. Germline CDR1 reads KGHSH; CDR2 reads LQKENI. The CDR3 here is CASTDSSGATDTQYF. CDR3 DNA sequence: TGTGCCAGCACCGACTCTAGCGGTGCCACAGATACGCAGTATTTT.